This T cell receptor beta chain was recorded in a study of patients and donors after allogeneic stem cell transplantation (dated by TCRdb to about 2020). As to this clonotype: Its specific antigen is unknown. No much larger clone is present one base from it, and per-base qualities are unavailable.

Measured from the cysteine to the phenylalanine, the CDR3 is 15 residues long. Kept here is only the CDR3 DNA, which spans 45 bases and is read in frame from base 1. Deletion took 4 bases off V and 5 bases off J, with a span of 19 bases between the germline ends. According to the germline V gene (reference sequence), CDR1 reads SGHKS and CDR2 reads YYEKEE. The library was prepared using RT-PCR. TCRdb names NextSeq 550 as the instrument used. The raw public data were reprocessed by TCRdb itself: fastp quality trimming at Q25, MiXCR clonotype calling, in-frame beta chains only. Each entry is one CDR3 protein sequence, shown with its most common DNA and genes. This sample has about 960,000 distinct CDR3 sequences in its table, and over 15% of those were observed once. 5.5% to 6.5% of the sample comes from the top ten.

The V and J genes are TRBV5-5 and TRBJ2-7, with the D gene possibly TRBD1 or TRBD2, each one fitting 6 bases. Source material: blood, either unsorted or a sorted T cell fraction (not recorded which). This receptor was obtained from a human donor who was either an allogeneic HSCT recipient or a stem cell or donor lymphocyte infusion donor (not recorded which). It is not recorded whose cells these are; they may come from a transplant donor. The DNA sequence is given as TGTGCCAGCAGCGCGGGACAAGGGGCTTCCGACGAGCAGTACTTC. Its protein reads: CASSAGQGASDEQYF. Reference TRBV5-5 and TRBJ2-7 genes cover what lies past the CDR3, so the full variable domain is DAGVTQSPTHLIKTRGQQVTLRCSPISGHKSVSWYQQVLGQGPQFIFQYYEKEERGRGNFPDRFSARQFPNYSSELNVNALLLGDSALYLCASSAGQGASDEQYFGPGTRLTVT.